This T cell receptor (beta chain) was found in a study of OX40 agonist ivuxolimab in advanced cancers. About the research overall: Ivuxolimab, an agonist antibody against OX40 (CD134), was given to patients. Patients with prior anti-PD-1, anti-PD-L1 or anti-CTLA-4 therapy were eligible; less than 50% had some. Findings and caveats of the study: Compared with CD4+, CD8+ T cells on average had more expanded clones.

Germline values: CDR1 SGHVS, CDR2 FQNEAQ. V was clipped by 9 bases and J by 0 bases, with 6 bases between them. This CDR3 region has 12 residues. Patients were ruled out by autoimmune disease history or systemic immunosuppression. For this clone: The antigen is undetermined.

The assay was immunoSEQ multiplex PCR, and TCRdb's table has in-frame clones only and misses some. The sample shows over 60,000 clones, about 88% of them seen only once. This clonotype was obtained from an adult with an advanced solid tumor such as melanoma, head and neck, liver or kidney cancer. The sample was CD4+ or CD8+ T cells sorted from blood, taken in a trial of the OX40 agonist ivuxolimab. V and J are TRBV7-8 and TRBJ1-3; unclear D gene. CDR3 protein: CASQFSGNTIYF. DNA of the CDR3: TGTGCCAGTCAGTTCTCTGGAAACACCATATATTTT.